These 22 T cell receptor beta chains share one sample of origin, sequenced in a study of T cell changes during pregnancy in multiple sclerosis. Only in-frame clones appear in the TCRdb table, and some are missing; sequencing was by immunoSEQ multiplex PCR. The sample lists about 40,000 clones; roughly 90% were seen once. The sequencing here drew on CD4+ T cells from peripheral blood mononuclear cells, taken before pregnancy. These receptors came from a female donor with multiple sclerosis, enrolled in a pregnancy study.

The V call is TRBV21-1, the J call TRBJ1-2; the tabulated D call, TRBD1, remains unverified against the DNA. TRBV21-1 is an annotated pseudogene. The CDR3 runs 14 residues. CDR3 amino acids: CASSKEGRVYGYTF. Written as DNA, the CDR3 is TGTGCCAGCAGCAAAGAGGGCAGGGTCTATGGCTACACCTTC.

The rearrangement joins TRBV5-1 to TRBJ2-2; possibly TRBD2 for D (6 bases). Germline V gene sequence: CDR1 SGHRS, CDR2 YFSETQ. V lost 6 bases to trimming and J lost 7 bases, with 13 bases between them. The CDR3 consists of 13 residues. In DNA form, the CDR3 reads TGCGCCAGCATGGAGGGTACGGTCGGGGAGCTGTTTTTT. It yields the protein CASMEGTVGELFF.

This rearrangement joins TRBV27 to TRBJ1-1; 7 nucleotides match TRBD1. V gave up 6 bases and J gave up 0 bases; unmatched junction bases: 7. Germline lookup yields CDR1 MNHEY and CDR2 SMNVEV (reference sequence). This CDR3 spans 15 amino acids. Here the CDR3 DNA reads TGTGCCAGCAGGGACAGGTTTTATTTGAACACTGAAGCTTTCTTT. As protein: CASRDRFYLNTEAFF.

In its sample, this clone was seen once. The rearrangement uses TRBV29-1 and TRBJ2-1; 9 nucleotides line up with TRBD2. This CDR3 is built from 14 residues. Germline V gene sequence: CDR1 SQVTM, CDR2 ANQGSEA. V was pared by 4 bases and J by 4 bases, with 5 bases of the junction left unmatched. CDR3 bases: TGCAGCGTTGTGCCTAGCGGGGTTTACAATGAGCAGTTCTTC. It yields the protein CSVVPSGVYNEQFF.

The chain uses TRBV7-2 and TRBJ1-5, with D tentatively TRBD1 (5 bases). This CDR3 is built from 15 residues. Germline CDR1 SGHTA, CDR2 FQGNSA. V lost 2 bases and J lost 4, with 12 bases in between. CDR3 nucleotides: TGTGCCAGCAGCTTATGGGTTGCAGGGAATCAGCCCCAGCATTTT. Residues: CASSLWVAGNQPQHF.

This chain uses TRBV11-2 with TRBJ2-7; D is perhaps TRBD1 (5 bases). Germline values: CDR1 SGHAT, CDR2 FQNNGV. Trimming took off 0 bases at V and 3 bases at J, with 12 bases between the two ends. This CDR3 contains 15 residues. This CDR3 reads CASSLDVARVYEQYF. CDR3 in DNA: TGTGCCAGCAGCTTAGATGTGGCCAGGGTCTACGAGCAGTACTTC.

The rearrangement joins TRBV19 to TRBJ2-1; D unclear. Trimming pared 1 base from V and 9 bases from J, leaving 16 bases between. From germline, CDR1 is LNHDA and CDR2 SQIVND (reference sequence). The CDR3 loop spans 15 amino acids. For the CDR3, the DNA is TGTGCCAGTAGTATAGGAGTGTTTGAGGTTTCTGAGCAGTTCTTC. Translating gives CASSIGVFEVSEQFF.

This clone was counted between two and nine times. This chain joins TRBV5-1 and TRBJ1-1; the D is unclear. V lost 3 bases, J lost 0 bases, and 6 bases lay in between. Germline V gives CDR1 SGHRS, CDR2 YFSETQ. CDR3 length: 13 amino acids. The CDR3 protein is CASSSVLNTEAFF. The CDR3 nucleotides read TGCGCCAGCAGCTCAGTTTTGAACACTGAAGCTTTCTTT.

This sequence joins TRBV19 and TRBJ2-1; TRBD1 matches 11 bases. CDR1 and CDR2 from the germline V gene are LNHDA and SQIVND (reference sequence). The CDR3 has 15 amino acids. With 7 bases clipped from V and 6 bases from J, the junction kept 8 bases outside the gene matches. CDR3 nucleotide sequence: TGTGCCAGTACCGAACCGGGACAGGGGGTCAATGAGCAGTTCTTC. Translating gives CASTEPGQGVNEQFF.

The chain recombines TRBV4-1 with TRBJ1-6; D is unresolved. The CDR3 runs to 17 residues. V was trimmed by 4 bases and J by 8 bases, leaving 21 bases between them. Germline values: CDR1 MGHRA, CDR2 YSYEKL. The CDR3 DNA reads as TGCGCCAGCAGCCTCGGGGAGAGGACCTACTCTCATTCACCCCTCCACTTT. This codes for CASSLGERTYSHSPLHF.

V and J are TRBV2 and TRBJ1-2; 8 bases fit TRBD1. CDR1 SNHLY and CDR2 FYNNEI come from the germline V gene. V trimming: 5 bases; J trimming: 3 bases; junction bases outside the gene matches: 5. The CDR3 has 14 amino acids. The CDR3 region has the DNA TGTGCCAGCAGTCGACAGGGGATGGACTATGGCTACACCTTC. It specifies CASSRQGMDYGYTF.

V usage is TRBV7-6 and J usage is TRBJ1-2; D gene uncertain. V dropped 5 bases and J dropped 7 bases, with 17 bases sitting between them. CDR1 and CDR2 (germline): SGHVS, FNYEAQ. The CDR3 extends over 14 amino acids. This CDR3 reads CASSDRGQEGGYTF. The CDR3 bases are TGTGCCAGCAGCGACCGGGGTCAGGAAGGTGGCTACACCTTC. Drawing the rest from reference TRBV7-6 and TRBJ1-2, the complete variable domain is GAGVSQSPRYKVTKRGQDVALRCDPISGHVSLYWYRQALGQGPEFLTYFNYEAQQDKSGLPNDRFSAERPEGSISTLTIQRTEQRDSAMYRCASSDRGQEGGYTFGSGTRLTVV.

This rearrangement joins TRBV7-3 to TRBJ2-2; D is undetermined. This CDR3 contains 12 residues. Germline V gives CDR1 SGHTA, CDR2 FQGTGA. V lost 4 bases and J lost 6, with 6 bases in between. CDR3 amino acids: CASSSGSGELFF. The CDR3 DNA follows: TGTGCCAGCAGCTCAGGCTCCGGGGAGCTGTTTTTT. Drawing the rest from reference TRBV7-3 and TRBJ2-2, the complete variable domain is GAGVSQTPSNKVTEKGKYVELRCDPISGHTALYWYRQSLGQGPEFLIYFQGTGAADDSGLPNDRFFAVRPEGSVSTLKIQRTERGDSAVYLCASSSGSGELFFGEGSRLTVL.

The CDR3: CASSSQGGNEKLFF. The CDR3 coding sequence is TGCGCCAGCAGCTCCCAGGGTGGGAATGAAAAACTGTTTTTT. The V and J genes are TRBV5-1 and TRBJ1-4, with D possibly being TRBD1 (5 bases). The germline gives CDR1 SGHRS, CDR2 YFSETQ. The CDR3 spans 14 residues. Trimming left V 3 bases short and J 5 bases short, with 11 bases between.

The chain combines TRBV6-1 with TRBJ2-3; D unresolved. Between the trimmed V and J ends, which lost 0 bases and 1 base, there was a span of 8 bases. This CDR3 spans 15 amino acids. The germline V gene encodes CDR1 MNHNS and CDR2 SASEGT. CDR3 nucleotides: TGTGCCAGCAGTGAAGCGGGCGTCCGCACAGATACGCAGTATTTT. As protein: CASSEAGVRTDTQYF.

The gene calls are TRBV19 and TRBJ2-2, with D possibly matching TRBD2 (5 bases). The germline V gene has CDR1 LNHDA and CDR2 SQIVND (reference sequence). V was trimmed by 4 bases and J by 6 bases, leaving 15 bases between them. The CDR3 sequence is 15 residues long. Here the CDR3 DNA reads TGTGCCAGTAGTAGGTTGGAAAGGCGGGCCGGGGAGCTGTTTTTT. Translated, it gives CASSRLERRAGELFF. The full variable domain, completed using reference TRBV19 and TRBJ2-2, is DGGITQSPKYLFRKEGQNVTLSCEQNLNHDAMYWYRQDPGQGLRLIYYSQIVNDFQKGDIAEGYSVSREKKESFPLTVTSAQKNPTAFYLCASSRLERRAGELFFGEGSRLTVL.

The J gene is TRBJ2-7, the V gene TRBV7-2; TRBD2 agrees at 8 bases. The germline gives CDR1 SGHTA, CDR2 FQGNSA. With 1 base clipped from V and 2 bases from J, the junction kept 1 base outside the gene matches. CDR3 size: 14 residues. In DNA, the CDR3 is TGTGCCAGCAGCTTAGGAGCGGGGGCCTACGAGCAGTACTTC. This codes for CASSLGAGAYEQYF.

V usage is TRBV6-5 and J usage is TRBJ2-7; TRBD2 matches at 11 bases. This CDR3 has 15 residues. V was clipped by 5 bases and J by 0 bases; unmatched bases: 3. The V gene's germline CDR1 is MNHEY and CDR2 SVGAGI. In DNA, the CDR3 is TGTGCCAGCAGTCAGACTAGCGGGGCCTCCTACGAGCAGTACTTC. Its protein is CASSQTSGASYEQYF.

The chain has TRBV2 and TRBJ2-7; 10 nucleotides line up with TRBD1. Trimming took 4 bases from V and 3 from J; bases not matched to a gene: 9. Germline CDR1 is SNHLY and CDR2 is FYNNEI. The CDR3 is 16 residues long. The CDR3 region has the DNA TGTGCCAGCAGTGGGCCGCCGGGACAGGGGTTCTACGAGCAGTACTTC. Translating gives CASSGPPGQGFYEQYF.

The chain uses TRBV5-1 and TRBJ2-7; 8 positions agree with TRBD2. Germline CDR1 and CDR2: SGHRS and YFSETQ. V was pared by 4 bases and J by 0 bases, with 6 bases of the junction left unmatched. This CDR3 has 15 residues. This CDR3 is CASSESGGRSYEQYF. The DNA for the CDR3 is TGCGCCAGCAGCGAGAGCGGGGGTCGCTCCTACGAGCAGTACTTC. Drawing the rest from reference TRBV5-1 and TRBJ2-7, the complete variable domain is KAGVTQTPRYLIKTRGQQVTLSCSPISGHRSVSWYQQTPGQGLQFLFEYFSETQRNKGNFPGRFSGRQFSNSRSEMNVSTLELGDSALYLCASSESGGRSYEQYFGPGTRLTVT.

The J gene is TRBJ2-7, the V gene TRBV5-6; 9 bases map to TRBD1. The length of the CDR3 is 13 residues. Germline V gene sequence: CDR1 SGHDT, CDR2 YYEEEE. The V gene end was trimmed by 6 bases and the J gene end by 6 bases; junction bases not matched to a gene: 7. CDR3 sequence: CASNRDRASEQYF. CDR3 sequence (DNA): TGTGCCAGCAACCGGGACAGGGCCTCCGAGCAGTACTTC.

V and J are TRBV2 and TRBJ2-2, with a tentative D call TRBD1 (6 bases). Germline assignment: CDR1 SNHLY and CDR2 FYNNEI. The CDR3 spans 13 residues. V lost 6 bases and J 7 bases, leaving 12 bases between the germline ends. CDR3 in amino acids: CASRQGVSGELFF. DNA for the CDR3: TGTGCCAGCAGACAGGGTGTCAGCGGGGAGCTGTTTTTT.